This TCR beta chain was sequenced for a study of T cells in Graves' hyperthyroidism and ophthalmopathy. RNA transcripts gave rise to amplified TCR beta CDR3 regions. A first-round RT-PCR of the TCR CDR3 used the HTBI primer set. TCRdb re-called the multiplex PCR reads with MiXCR, one entry per CDR3 protein. The sample gives some 250,000 distinct CDR3 sequences, 13% to 15% of which show up once; 30% is in the top ten. General study points: Ophthalmopathy stood apart from stable hyperthyroidism in a 13 V-J model.

Not enrolled were patients with uncontrolled infection, other autoimmune disease, pregnancy or lactation. Clinicians diagnosed patients from clinical symptoms, serum thyroxine and TRAb, thyroid ultrasound and orbital computed tomography. The sample, blood from the first hyperthyroidism diagnosis, precedes any ophthalmopathy symptoms. Trimming stripped 7 bases from V and 4 bases from J, with 16 bases between. The CDR3 is 14 amino acids. This clonotype has a count of ten or more. What it binds is not known. The origin of this receptor is a woman aged 45 to 65 with Graves' hyperthyroidism that later progressed to Graves' ophthalmopathy. The rearrangement joins TRBV12-3 or TRBV12-4 to TRBJ1-2; D unresolved. Sample: blood. The CDR3: CASTETSRSYGYTF. The DNA for the CDR3 is TGTGCCAGCACGGAGACATCGAGAAGCTATGGCTACACCTTC.